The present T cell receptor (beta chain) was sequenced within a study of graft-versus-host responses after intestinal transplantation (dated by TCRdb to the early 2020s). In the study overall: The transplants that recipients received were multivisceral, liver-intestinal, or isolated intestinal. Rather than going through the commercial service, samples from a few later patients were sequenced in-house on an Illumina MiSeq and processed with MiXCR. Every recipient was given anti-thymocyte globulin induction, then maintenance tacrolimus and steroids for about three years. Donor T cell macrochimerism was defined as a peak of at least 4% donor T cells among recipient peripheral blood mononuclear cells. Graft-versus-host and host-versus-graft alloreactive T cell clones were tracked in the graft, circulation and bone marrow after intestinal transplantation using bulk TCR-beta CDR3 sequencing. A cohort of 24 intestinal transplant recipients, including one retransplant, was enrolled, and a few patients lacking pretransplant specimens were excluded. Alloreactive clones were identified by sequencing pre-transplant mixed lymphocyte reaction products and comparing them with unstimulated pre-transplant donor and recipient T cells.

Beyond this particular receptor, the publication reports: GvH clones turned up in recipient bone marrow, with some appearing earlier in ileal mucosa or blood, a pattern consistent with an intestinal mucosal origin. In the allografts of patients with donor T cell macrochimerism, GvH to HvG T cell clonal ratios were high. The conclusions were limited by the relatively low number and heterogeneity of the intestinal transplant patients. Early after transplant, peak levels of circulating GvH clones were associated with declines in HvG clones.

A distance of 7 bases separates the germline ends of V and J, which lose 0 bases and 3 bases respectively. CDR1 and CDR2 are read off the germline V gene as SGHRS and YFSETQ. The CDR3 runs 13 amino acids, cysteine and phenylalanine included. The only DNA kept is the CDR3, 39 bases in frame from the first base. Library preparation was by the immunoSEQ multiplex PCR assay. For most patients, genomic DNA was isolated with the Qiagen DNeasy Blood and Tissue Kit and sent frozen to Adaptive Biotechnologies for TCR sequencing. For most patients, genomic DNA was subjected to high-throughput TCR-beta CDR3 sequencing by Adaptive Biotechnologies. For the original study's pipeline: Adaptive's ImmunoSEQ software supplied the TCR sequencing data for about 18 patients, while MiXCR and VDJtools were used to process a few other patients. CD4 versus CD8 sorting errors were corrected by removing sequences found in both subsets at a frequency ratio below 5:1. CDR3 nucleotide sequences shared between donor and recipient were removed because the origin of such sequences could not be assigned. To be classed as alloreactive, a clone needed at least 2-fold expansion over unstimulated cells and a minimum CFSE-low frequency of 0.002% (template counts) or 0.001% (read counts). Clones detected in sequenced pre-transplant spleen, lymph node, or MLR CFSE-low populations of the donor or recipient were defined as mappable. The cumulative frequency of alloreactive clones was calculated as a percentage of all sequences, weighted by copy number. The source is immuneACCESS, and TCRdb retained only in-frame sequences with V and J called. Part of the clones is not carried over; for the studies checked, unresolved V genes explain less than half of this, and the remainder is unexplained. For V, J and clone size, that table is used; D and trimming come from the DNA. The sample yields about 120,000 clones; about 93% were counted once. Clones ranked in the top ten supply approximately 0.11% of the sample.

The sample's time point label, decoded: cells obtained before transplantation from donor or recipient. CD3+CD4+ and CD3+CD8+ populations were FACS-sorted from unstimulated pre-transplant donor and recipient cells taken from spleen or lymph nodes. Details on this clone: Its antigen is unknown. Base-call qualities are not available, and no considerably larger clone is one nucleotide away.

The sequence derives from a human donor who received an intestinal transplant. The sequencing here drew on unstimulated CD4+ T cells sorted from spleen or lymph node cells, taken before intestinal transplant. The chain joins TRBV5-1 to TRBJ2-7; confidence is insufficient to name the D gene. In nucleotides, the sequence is TGCGCCAGCAGCTTGGGACAAAACTACGAGCAGTACTTC. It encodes CASSLGQNYEQYF.